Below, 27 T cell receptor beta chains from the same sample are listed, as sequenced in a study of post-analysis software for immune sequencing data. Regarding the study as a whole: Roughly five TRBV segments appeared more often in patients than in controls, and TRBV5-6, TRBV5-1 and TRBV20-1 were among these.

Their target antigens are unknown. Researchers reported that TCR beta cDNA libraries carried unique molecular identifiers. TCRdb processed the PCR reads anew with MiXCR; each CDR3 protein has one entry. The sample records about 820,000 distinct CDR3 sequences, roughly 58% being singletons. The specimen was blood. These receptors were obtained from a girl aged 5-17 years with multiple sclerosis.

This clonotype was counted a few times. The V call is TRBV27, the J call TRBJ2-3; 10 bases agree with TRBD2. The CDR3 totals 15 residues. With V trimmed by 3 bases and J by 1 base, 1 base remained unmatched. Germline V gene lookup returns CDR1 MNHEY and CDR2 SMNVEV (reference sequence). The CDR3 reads CASSFLAGGTDTQYF. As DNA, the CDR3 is TGTGCCAGCAGTTTCCTAGCGGGGGGCACAGATACGCAGTATTTT.

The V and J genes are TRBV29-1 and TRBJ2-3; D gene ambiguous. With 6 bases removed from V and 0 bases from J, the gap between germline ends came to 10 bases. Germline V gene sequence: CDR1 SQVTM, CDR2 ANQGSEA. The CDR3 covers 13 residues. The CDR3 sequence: CSVDSGSTDTQYF. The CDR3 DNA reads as TGCAGCGTCGATTCCGGGAGCACAGATACGCAGTATTTT.

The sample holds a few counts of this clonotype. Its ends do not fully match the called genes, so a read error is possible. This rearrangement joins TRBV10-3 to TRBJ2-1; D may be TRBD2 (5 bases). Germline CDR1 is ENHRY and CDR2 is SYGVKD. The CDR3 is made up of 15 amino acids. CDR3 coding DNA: TGTGCCACCAGTGAGTCACGGGTTAGAGGGAATGAGCAGTTCTTC. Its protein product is CATSESRVRGNEQFF.

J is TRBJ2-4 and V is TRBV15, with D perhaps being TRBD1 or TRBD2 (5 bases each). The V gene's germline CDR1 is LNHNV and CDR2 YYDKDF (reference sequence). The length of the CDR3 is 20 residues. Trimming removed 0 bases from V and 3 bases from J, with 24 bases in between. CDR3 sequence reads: CATSRDMSPGPSSGKNIQYF. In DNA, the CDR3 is TGTGCCACCAGCAGAGATATGTCGCCGGGACCCTCTTCTGGCAAAAACATTCAGTACTTC.

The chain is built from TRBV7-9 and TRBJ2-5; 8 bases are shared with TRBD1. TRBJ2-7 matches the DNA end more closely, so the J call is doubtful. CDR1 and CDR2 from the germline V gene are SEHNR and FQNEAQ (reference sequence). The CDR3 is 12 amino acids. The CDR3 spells CAAAYRGDEQYF. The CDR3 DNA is TGTGCCGCAGCGTACAGGGGGGACGAGCAGTACTTC.

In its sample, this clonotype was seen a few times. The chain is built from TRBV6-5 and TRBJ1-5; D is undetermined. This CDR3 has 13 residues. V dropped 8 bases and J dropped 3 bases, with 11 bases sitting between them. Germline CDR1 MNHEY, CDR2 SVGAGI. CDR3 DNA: TGTGCCAGCGGATCAGGAAACAATCAGCCCCAGCATTTT. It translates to CASGSGNNQPQHF.

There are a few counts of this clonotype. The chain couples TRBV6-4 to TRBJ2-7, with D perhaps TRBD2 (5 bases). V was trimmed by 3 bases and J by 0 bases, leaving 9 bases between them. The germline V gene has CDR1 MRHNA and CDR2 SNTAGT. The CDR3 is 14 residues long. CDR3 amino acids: CASSESTSSYEQYF. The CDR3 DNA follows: TGTGCCAGCAGTGAATCTACTAGCTCCTACGAGCAGTACTTC.

CDR3 sequence: CASSARQRLSYEQYF. CDR3 nucleotide sequence: TGTGCCAGCAGTGCTAGACAGAGACTCTCCTACGAGCAGTACTTC. The chain joins TRBV25-1 to TRBJ2-7; possibly TRBD1 for D (5 bases). This CDR3 is 15 amino acids long. V was pared by 4 bases and J by 0 bases, with 13 bases between. The germline V gene encodes CDR1 MGHDK and CDR2 SYGVNS.

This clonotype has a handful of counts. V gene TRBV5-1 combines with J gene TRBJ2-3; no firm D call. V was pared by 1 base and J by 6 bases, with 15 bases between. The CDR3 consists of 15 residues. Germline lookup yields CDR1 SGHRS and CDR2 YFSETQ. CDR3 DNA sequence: TGCGCCAGCAGCTTGTCGATTCCAGGCGAGGATACGCAGTATTTT. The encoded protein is CASSLSIPGEDTQYF.

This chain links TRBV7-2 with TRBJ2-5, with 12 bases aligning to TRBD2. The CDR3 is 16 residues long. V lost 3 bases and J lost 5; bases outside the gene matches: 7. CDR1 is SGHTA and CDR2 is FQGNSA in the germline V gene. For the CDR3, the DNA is TGTGCCAGCAGCTTCCGGACTAGCGGGAATCGCGAGACCCAGTACTTC. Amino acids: CASSFRTSGNRETQYF.

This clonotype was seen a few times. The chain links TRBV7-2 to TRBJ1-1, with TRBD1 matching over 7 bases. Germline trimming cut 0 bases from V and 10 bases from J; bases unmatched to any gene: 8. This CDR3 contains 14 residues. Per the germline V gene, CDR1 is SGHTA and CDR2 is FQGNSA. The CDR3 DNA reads TGTGCCAGCAGCTTAGCTCGACAGGGATCGGGAGCTTTCTTT. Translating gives CASSLARQGSGAFF.

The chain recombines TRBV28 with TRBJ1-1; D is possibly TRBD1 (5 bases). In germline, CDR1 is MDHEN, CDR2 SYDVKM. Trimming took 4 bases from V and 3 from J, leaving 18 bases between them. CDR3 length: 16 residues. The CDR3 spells CASSSGAMGEDTEAFF. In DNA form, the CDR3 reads TGTGCCAGCAGTTCCGGGGCGATGGGAGAGGACACTGAAGCTTTCTTT.

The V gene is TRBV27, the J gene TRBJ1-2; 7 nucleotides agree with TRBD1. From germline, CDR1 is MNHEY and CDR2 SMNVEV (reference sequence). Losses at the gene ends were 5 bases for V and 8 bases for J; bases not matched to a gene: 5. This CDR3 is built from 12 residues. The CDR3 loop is CASSQQGWGYTF. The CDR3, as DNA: TGTGCCAGCAGTCAACAGGGGTGGGGCTACACCTTC.

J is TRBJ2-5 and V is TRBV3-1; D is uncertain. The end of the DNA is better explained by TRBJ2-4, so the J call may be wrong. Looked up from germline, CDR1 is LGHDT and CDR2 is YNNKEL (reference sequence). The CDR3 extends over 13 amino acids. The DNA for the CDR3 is TGTGCCAGCAGCACCCGGACGGTTGACATTCAGTACTTC. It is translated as CASSTRTVDIQYF.

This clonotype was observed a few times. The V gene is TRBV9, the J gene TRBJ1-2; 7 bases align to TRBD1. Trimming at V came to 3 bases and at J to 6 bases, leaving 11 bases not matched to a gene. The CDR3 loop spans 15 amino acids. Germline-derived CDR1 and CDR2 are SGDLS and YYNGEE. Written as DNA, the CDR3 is TGTGCCAGCAGCGCCGAAGGGGGCGAAAAGGATGGCTACACCTTC. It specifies CASSAEGGEKDGYTF.

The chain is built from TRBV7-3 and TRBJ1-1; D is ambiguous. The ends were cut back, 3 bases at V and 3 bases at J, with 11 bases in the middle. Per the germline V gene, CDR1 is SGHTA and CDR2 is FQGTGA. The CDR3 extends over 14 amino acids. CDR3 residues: CASSFSGVYTEAFF. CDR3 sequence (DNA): TGTGCCAGCAGCTTCTCGGGTGTGTACACTGAAGCTTTCTTT. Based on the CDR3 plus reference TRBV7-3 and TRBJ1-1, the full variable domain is GAGVSQTPSNKVTEKGKYVELRCDPISGHTALYWYRQSLGQGPEFLIYFQGTGAADDSGLPNDRFFAVRPEGSVSTLKIQRTERGDSAVYLCASSFSGVYTEAFFGQGTRLTVV.

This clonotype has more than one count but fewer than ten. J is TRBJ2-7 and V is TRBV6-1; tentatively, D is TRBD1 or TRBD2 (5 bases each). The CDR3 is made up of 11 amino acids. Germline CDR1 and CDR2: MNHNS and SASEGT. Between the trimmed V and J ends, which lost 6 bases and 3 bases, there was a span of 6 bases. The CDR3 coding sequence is TGTGCCAGCAGGAGGGGCTACGAGCAGTACTTC. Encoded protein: CASRRGYEQYF.

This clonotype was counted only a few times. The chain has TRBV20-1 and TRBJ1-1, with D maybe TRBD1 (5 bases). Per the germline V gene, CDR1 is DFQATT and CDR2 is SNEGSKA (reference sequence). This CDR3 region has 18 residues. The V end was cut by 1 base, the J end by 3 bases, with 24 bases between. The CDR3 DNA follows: TGCAGTGCTAGAGGCCTGACCGGGACGGGTGGGGCTTACACTGAAGCTTTCTTT. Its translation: CSARGLTGTGGAYTEAFF.

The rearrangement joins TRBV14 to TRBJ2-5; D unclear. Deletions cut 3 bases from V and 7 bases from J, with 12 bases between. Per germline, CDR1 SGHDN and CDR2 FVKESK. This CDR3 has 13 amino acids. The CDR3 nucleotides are TGTGCCAGCAGCCAGCCCCGGGTTGGGACCCAGTACTTC. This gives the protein CASSQPRVGTQYF. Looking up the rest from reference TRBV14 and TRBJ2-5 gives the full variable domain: EAGVTQFPSHSVIEKGQTVTLRCDPISGHDNLYWYRRVMGKEIKFLLHFVKESKQDESGMPNNRFLAERTGGTYSTLKVQPAELEDSGVYFCASSQPRVGTQYFGPGTRLLVL.

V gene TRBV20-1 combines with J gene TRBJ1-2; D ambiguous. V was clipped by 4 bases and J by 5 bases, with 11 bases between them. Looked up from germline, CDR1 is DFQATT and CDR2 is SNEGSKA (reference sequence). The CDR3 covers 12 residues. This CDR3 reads CSATPEGYGYTF. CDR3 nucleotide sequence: TGCAGTGCTACTCCGGAAGGATATGGCTACACCTTC.

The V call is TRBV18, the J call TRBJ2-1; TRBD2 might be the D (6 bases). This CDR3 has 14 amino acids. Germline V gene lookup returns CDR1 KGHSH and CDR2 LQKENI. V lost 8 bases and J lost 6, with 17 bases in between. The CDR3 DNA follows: TGTGCCAGCCGCGCTAGCGATAAGCCCAATGAGCAGTTCTTC. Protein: CASRASDKPNEQFF.

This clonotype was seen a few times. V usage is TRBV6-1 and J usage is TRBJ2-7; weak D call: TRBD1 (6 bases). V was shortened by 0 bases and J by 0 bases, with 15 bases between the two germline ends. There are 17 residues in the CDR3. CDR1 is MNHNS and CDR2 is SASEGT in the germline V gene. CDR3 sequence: CASSEAWRTVSSYEQYF. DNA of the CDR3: TGTGCCAGCAGTGAAGCCTGGCGGACAGTGAGCTCCTACGAGCAGTACTTC.

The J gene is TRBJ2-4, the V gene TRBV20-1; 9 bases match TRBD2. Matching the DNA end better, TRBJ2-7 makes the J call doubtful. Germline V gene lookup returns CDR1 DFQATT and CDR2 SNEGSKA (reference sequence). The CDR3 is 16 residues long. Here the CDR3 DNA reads TGCAGTGCCGCCGGGACAGCGGGGGGAGCTTCCTACGAGCAGTACTTC. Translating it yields CSAAGTAGGASYEQYF.

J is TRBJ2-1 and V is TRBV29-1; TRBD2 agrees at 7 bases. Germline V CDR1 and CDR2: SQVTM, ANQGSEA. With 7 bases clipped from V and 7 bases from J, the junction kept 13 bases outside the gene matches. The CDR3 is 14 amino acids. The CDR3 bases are TGCAGCGGGACACGGGACGGGGGGAGGAATGAGCAGTTCTTC. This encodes CSGTRDGGRNEQFF.

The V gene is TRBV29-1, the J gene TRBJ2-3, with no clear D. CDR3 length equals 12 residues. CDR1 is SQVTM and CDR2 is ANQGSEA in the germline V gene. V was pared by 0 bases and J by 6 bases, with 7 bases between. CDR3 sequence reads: CSVEESQDTQYF. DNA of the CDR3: TGCAGCGTTGAAGAGTCCCAGGATACGCAGTATTTT.

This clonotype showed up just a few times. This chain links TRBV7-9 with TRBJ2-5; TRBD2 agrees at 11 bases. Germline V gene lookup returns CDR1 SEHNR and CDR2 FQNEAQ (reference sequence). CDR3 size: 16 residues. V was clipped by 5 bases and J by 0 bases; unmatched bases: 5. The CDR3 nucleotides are TGTGCCAGCAGCGCCTTACTAGCGGGGGACCAAGAGACCCAGTACTTC. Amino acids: CASSALLAGDQETQYF.

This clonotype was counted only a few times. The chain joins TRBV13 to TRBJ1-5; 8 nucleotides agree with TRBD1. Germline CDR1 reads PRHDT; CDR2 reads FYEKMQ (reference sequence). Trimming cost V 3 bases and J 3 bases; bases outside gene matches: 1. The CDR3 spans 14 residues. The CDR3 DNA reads TGTGCCAGCAGCTTGACAGGGGACAATCAGCCCCAGCATTTT. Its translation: CASSLTGDNQPQHF.